The rows below give T cell receptor beta chains drawn from one sample of a study of vaccination effects on CD4 cells after COVID-19. Libraries were prepared by immunoSEQ multiplex PCR; TCRdb keeps only in-frame clonotypes and omits some of them. This repertoire shows 27,000 or so clones, roughly 68% found once; its top ten account for 20% to 25%. These TCRs' antigens remain unknown. Sequencing used CD4+ T cells from PBMCs cultured with HCoV-NL63 spike peptides, obtained before COVID-19 vaccination. The receptors derive from a human donor who received a COVID-19 vaccine. Both conserved end residues are trimmed from each CDR3. Rows may omit the clone size; those that give it use once, few, many or a size class.

TRBJ1-2 | TRBV15 | NA | ATSRPGQETIYGYT
TRBJ1-2 | TRBV5-1 | NA | ASSPRDGYGYT
TRBJ1-2 | TRBV14 | NA | ASSPDGSYGYT
TRBJ2-1 | TRBV15 | NA | ATSRGYEQF
TRBJ2-3 | TRBV20-1 | NA | SASISGGADTQY
TRBJ1-1 | TRBV5-5 | NA | ASSLSGGNTEAF
TRBJ1-5 | TRBV4-1 | NA | ASSQDPGQGRSQPQH
TRBJ1-6 | TRBV11-1 | NA | ASSLTRVSPLH
TRBJ2-2 | TRBV21-1 | NA | ASSKTGGENTGELF
TRBJ2-2 | TRBV7-8 | NA | ASRAAGGPPGELF
TRBJ2-3 | TRBV3-1/TRBV3-2 | few | ASSQRGTIYTDTQY
TRBJ2-2 | TRBV7-3 | NA | ASSPLGGASGELF
TRBJ1-5 | TRBV19 | few | ASSPQGRGQPQH
TRBJ1-2 | TRBV10-3 | NA | AISEAGGNYGYT
TRBJ1-3 | TRBV25-1 | NA | ASSEWTFSGNTIY
TRBJ2-3 | TRBV6-5 | NA | ASSYGQASYTQY
TRBJ1-2 | TRBV2 | NA | ASRTGQYSFGYT
TRBJ2-7 | TRBV6-1 | NA | ASSERQRFTYEQY
TRBJ2-5 | TRBV2 | NA | ARNSNQETQY
TRBJ2-2 | TRBV18 | NA | ASSPSGVGELF
TRBJ1-1 | TRBV19 | NA | ASSISWRGNTEAF
TRBJ2-3 | TRBV7-8 | NA | ASSLSDSTDTQY
TRBJ2-5 | TRBV2 | NA | ASRGDPPQTQY
TRBJ1-2 | TRBV6-5 | NA | ASSRQGSYGYT
TRBJ2-7 | TRBV11-3 | NA | ASSLARTGRRDEQY
TRBJ2-3 | TRBV28 | NA | ASTPFVGGRDTQY
TRBJ1-4 | TRBV4-1 | NA | ASSQRGPFEEKLF